The 10 T cell receptor beta chains in this list originate from one sample, sequenced in a study of shared clonotypes between healthy human individuals. Here immunoSEQ multiplex PCR was the method, and the copy in TCRdb shows in-frame clones only, minus some. The sample contains under 1,100,000 clones, around 78% of which appear only once. Sample: memory CD4+ T cells from PBMCs. Subset of the sample: CD45RA-negative fraction. The receptors originated from a young man in good health. Some clones in this sample may be carry-over from other donors' samples.

This chain connects TRBV10-2 to TRBJ2-3; D assignment may be TRBD1 or TRBD2 (5 bases each). Trimming shortened V by 8 bases and J by 0 bases, and 12 bases separated the two germline ends. CDR1 is WSHSY, CDR2 SAAADI, per germline. The CDR3 length is 14 residues. CDR3 in DNA: TGCGCCAGCTCCCGGGGCGGGAGCACAGATACGCAGTATTTT. Translated: CASSRGGSTDTQYF.

The V and J genes are TRBV7-9 and TRBJ2-7; TRBD2 agrees at 9 bases. Germline V gene data show CDR1 as SEHNR and CDR2 as FQNEAQ (reference sequence). V was clipped by 0 bases and J by 2 bases; unmatched bases: 2. The CDR3 contains 15 residues. CDR3 region: CASSLARGGPYEQYF. The CDR3 region has the DNA TGTGCCAGCAGCTTAGCGCGGGGGGGCCCCTACGAGCAGTACTTC. Using reference TRBV7-9 and TRBJ2-7 for the parts outside the CDR3, the full variable domain is DTGVSQNPRHKITKRGQNVTFRCDPISEHNRLYWYRQTLGQGPEFLTYFQNEAQLEKSRLLSDRFSAERPKGSFSTLEIQRTEQGDSAMYLCASSLARGGPYEQYFGPGTRLTVT.

This clone occurred once. V usage is TRBV4-1 and J usage is TRBJ2-2; 10 bases agree with TRBD2. CDR1 is MGHRA, CDR2 YSYEKL, per germline. The trim removed 9 bases at V and 8 bases at J, leaving 15 bases unmatched. The CDR3 is made up of 16 amino acids. CDR3 coding DNA: TGCGCCAGTTGGGCCCCGGGACTAGCGATCTCGGGGGAGCTGTTTTTT. It codes for CASWAPGLAISGELFF.

This clone was found many times. This rearrangement joins TRBV4-1 to TRBJ1-2; D perhaps matches TRBD1 (5 bases). V was cut by 4 bases and J by 2 bases, with 11 bases left in between. From germline, CDR1 is MGHRA and CDR2 YSYEKL. The CDR3 covers 14 residues. The CDR3 nucleotides read TGCGCCAGCAGCCCAGGACGGGGGAACTATGGCTACACCTTC. Encoded protein: CASSPGRGNYGYTF.

Regarding this clone: Other DNA sequences of this sample code for an identical CDR3. The gene calls are TRBV5-4 and TRBJ2-1, with 7 positions matching TRBD1. Germline-derived CDR1 and CDR2 are SGHNT and YYREEE (reference sequence). The CDR3 totals 15 residues. V lost 0 bases to trimming and J lost 0 bases; unmatched junction nucleotides: 0. DNA for the CDR3: TGTGCCAGCAGCTTGGACAGGGGCTCCTACAATGAGCAGTTCTTC. As protein: CASSLDRGSYNEQFF.

J is TRBJ2-5 and V is TRBV5-1; tentative D call: TRBD1 (5 bases). The CDR3 sequence is 13 residues long. With 4 bases removed from V and 5 bases from J, the gap between germline ends came to 12 bases. Per germline, CDR1 SGHRS and CDR2 YFSETQ. CDR3 region: CASSTAGKETQYF. In nucleotides, the CDR3 is TGCGCCAGCAGCACCGCAGGGAAGGAGACCCAGTACTTC. Full variable domain (outside the CDR3, taken from reference TRBV5-1 and TRBJ2-5): KAGVTQTPRYLIKTRGQQVTLSCSPISGHRSVSWYQQTPGQGLQFLFEYFSETQRNKGNFPGRFSGRQFSNSRSEMNVSTLELGDSALYLCASSTAGKETQYFGPGTRLLVL.

This clone has a handful of counts. The chain links TRBV5-1 to TRBJ2-5, with D possibly TRBD1 on 6 matching bases. Trimming pared 3 bases from V and 5 bases from J, leaving 14 bases between. The CDR3 consists of 14 residues. Germline V gives CDR1 SGHRS, CDR2 YFSETQ. In nucleotides, the CDR3 is TGCGCCAGCAGCTCAGGAAGGGGGTGGGAGACCCAGTACTTC. Protein: CASSSGRGWETQYF.

The V gene is TRBV2, the J gene TRBJ2-2; TRBD1 is a possible D gene (5 bases). Trimming took off 7 bases at V and 5 bases at J, with 5 bases between the two ends. The CDR3 length is 11 residues. The germline CDR1 and CDR2 sequences are SNHLY and FYNNEI. DNA for the CDR3: TGTGCCAGCACAGGGACCGGGGAGCTGTTTTTT. This sequence encodes CASTGTGELFF. The entire variable domain, with the rest obtained from reference TRBV2 and TRBJ2-2, is as follows: EPEVTQTPSHQVTQMGQEVILRCVPISNHLYFYWYRQILGQKVEFLVSFYNNEISEKSEIFDDQFSVERPDGSNFTLKIRSTKLEDSAMYFCASTGTGELFFGEGSRLTVL.

The DNA of the CDR3 is TGTGCCAGCAGCCAAGGACCCCAGCGGGAGGGCCGGGTCAATGAGCAGTTCTTC. Its translation is CASSQGPQREGRVNEQFF. This chain connects TRBV4-2 to TRBJ2-1; 10 bases line up with TRBD2. Germline CDR1 reads LGHNA; CDR2 reads YNFKEQ. Losses at the gene ends were 1 base for V and 6 bases for J; bases not matched to a gene: 12. This CDR3 has 18 amino acids.

This clone was recorded a few times. The rearrangement joins TRBV5-8 to TRBJ1-5; 7 bases line up with TRBD1. V shed 4 bases, J shed 4 bases, and the junction held 8 bases outside the gene matches. Per the germline V gene, CDR1 is SGHTS and CDR2 is YDEGEE. The CDR3 has 15 residues. The CDR3 loop reads CASSLGTARNQPQHF. DNA for the CDR3: TGTGCCAGCAGCCTTGGGACAGCGAGAAATCAGCCCCAGCATTTT. The whole variable domain, remainder taken from reference TRBV5-8 and TRBJ1-5, is EAGVTQSPTHLIKTRGQQATLRCSPISGHTSVYWYQQALGLGLQFLLWYDEGEERNRGNFPPRFSGRQFPNYSSELNVNALELEDSALYLCASSLGTARNQPQHFGDGTRLSIL.